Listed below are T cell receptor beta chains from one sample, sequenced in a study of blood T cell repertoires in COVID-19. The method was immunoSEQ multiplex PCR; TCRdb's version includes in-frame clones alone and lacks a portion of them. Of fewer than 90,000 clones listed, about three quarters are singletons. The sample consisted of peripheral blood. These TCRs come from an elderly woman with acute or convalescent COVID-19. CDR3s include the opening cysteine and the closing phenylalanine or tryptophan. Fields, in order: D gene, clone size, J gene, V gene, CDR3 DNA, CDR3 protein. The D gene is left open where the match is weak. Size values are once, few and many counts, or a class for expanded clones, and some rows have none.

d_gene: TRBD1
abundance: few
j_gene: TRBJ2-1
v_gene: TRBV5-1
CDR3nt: TGCGCCAGCAGCCCTGACTCCGGGACAGGGGCGTTCTTC
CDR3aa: CASSPDSGTGAFF

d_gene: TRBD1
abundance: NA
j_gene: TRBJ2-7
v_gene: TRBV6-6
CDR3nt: TGTGCCAGCAGCACCCAGGGGGTCTCCTACGAGCAGTACTTC
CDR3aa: CASSTQGVSYEQYF

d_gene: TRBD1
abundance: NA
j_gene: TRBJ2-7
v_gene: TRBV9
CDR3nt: TGTGCCAGCAGCGTAGGGGACAGCTCCTACGAGCAGTACTTC
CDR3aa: CASSVGDSSYEQYF

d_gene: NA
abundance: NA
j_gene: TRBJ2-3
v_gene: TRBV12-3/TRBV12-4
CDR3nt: TGTGCCAGCAGTGCGATACTAGTGGATACGCAGTATTTT
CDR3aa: CASSAILVDTQYF

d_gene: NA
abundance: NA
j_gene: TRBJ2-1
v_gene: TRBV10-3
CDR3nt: TGTGCCATCAGAGGGACTTCGGCCAATGAGCAGTTCTTC
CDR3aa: CAIRGTSANEQFF

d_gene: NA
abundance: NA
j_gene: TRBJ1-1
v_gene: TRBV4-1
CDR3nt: TGCGCCAGCAGCCCCGAAGGGCCGGGGAACAACGCTGAACCTTTCTTT
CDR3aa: CASSPEGPGNNAEPFF

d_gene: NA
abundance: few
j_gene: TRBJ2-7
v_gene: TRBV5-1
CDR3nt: TGCGCCAGCAGCTTGGGACAGAACTACGAGCAGTACTTC
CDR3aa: CASSLGQNYEQYF

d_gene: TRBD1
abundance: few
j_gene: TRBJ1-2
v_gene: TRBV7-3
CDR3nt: TGTGCCAGCAGCTTAACCCGACAGGGGGACGGCTACACCTTC
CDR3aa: CASSLTRQGDGYTF

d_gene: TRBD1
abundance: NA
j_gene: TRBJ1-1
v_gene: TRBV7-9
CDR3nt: TGTGCCAGCAGCGATGAAGCGACAGGGGGCTTCACTGAAGCTTTCTTT
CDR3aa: CASSDEATGGFTEAFF

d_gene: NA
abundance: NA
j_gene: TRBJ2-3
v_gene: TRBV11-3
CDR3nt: TGTGCCAGCAGCTTGGGCGGCACTAGACTCACAGATACGCAGTATTTT
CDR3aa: CASSLGGTRLTDTQYF

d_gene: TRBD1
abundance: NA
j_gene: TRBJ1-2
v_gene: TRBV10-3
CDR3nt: TGTGCCATCAGTGATGTTACTTCGACAGGGCTAAACTATGGCTACACCTTC
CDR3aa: CAISDVTSTGLNYGYTF

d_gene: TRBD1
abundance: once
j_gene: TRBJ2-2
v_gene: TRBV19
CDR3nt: TGTGCCAGTAGGCCGGACAGGGGTAACACCGGGGAGCTGTTTTTT
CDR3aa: CASRPDRGNTGELFF

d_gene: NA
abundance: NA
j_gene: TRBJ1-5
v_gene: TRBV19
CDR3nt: TGTGCCAGTAATCCCAAGAGAGATAGCAATCAGCCCCAGCATTTT
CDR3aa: CASNPKRDSNQPQHF

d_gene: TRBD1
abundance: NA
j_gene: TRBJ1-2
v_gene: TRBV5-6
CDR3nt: TGTGCCAGCAGCCCGACAGGGGCTAACAGTGGCTACACCTTC
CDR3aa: CASSPTGANSGYTF

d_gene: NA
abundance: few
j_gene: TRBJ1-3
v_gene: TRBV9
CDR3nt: TGTGCCAGCAGCCCGCGGGAGGCTGGAAACACCATATATTTT
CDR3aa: CASSPREAGNTIYF

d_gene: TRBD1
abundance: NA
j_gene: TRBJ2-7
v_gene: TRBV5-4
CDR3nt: TGTGCCAGCAGCGGCGGGACAGGGAGGGTTGTGCAGTACTTC
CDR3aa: CASSGGTGRVVQYF

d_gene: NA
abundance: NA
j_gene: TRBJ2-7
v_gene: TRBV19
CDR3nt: TGTGCCAGTAGTAAGGAAGGGACTTCCTACGAGCAGTACTTC
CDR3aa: CASSKEGTSYEQYF

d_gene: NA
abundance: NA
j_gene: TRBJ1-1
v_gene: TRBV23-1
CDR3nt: TGCGCCAGCAGTCAATCAAAAGGGGCTGGGTGGGAAGCTTTCTTT
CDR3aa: CASSQSKGAGWEAFF

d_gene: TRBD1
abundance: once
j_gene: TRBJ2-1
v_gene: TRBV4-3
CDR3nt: TGCGCCAGCAGCCAACAGATACGGGGACAGGGACGTCTGGATGAGCAGTTCTTC
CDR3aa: CASSQQIRGQGRLDEQFF

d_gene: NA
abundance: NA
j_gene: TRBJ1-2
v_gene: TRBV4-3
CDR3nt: TGCGCCAGCAGCCAAGATTGGAGGGTTGGTGGCTACACCTTC
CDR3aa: CASSQDWRVGGYTF

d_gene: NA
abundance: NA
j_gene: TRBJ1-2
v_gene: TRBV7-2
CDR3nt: TGTGCCAGCAGCCCAGGGACTGCCAGCGCTGGCTACACCTTC
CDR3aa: CASSPGTASAGYTF

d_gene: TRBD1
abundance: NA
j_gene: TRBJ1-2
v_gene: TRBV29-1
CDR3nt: TGCAGCGCTCGACAGGGCGGGAACTATGGCTACACCTTC
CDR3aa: CSARQGGNYGYTF

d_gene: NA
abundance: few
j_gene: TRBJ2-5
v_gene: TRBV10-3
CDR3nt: TGTGCCATCAGTAAAAACAGGGCCCAAGGAGAGACCCAGTACTTC
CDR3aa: CAISKNRAQGETQYF

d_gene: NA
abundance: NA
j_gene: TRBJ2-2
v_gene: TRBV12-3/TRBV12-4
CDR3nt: TGTGCCAGCAACTTAGACAGCACCGGGGAGCTGTTTTTT
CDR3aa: CASNLDSTGELFF

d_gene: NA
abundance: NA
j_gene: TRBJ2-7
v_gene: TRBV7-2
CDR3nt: TGTGCCAGCAGCCCAAGGACTGAGCAGTACTTC
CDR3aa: CASSPRTEQYF

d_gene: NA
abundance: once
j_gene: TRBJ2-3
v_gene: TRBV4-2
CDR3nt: TGTGCCAGCAGCCAAGCAGGGAGCACAGATACGCAGTATTTT
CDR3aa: CASSQAGSTDTQYF

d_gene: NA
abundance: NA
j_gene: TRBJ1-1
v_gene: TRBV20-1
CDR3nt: TGCAGTGCTAGTGGCCTAGCAGGGGTCCCAGTGAACACTGAAGCTTTCTTT
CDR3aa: CSASGLAGVPVNTEAFF

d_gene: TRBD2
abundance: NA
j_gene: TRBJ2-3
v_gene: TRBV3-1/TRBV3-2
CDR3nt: TGTGCCACCGGGACTAGCGGCACAGATACGCAGTATTTT
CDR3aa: CATGTSGTDTQYF

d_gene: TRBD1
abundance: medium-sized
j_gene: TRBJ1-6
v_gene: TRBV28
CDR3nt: TGTGCCGGAAAAGAAGACAGGGGTTATAATTCACCCCTCCACTTT
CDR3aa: CAGKEDRGYNSPLHF

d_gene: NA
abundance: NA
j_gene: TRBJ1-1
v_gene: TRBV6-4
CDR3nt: TGTGCCAGCAGCCCTTCCCCAGGGGTCACTGAAGCTTTCTTT
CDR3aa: CASSPSPGVTEAFF

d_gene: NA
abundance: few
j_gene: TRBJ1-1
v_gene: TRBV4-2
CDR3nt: TGTGCCAGCAGCCAAGAGGGGAGGGATTACACTGAAGCTTTCTTT
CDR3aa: CASSQEGRDYTEAFF

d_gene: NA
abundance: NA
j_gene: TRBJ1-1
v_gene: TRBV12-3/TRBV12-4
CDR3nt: TGTGCCAGCAGTCAGACAGTGAACACTGAAGCTTTCTTT
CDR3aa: CASSQTVNTEAFF

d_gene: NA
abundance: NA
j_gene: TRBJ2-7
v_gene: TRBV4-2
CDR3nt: TGTGCCAGCAGCCAAGATCAATCTATGAGCTACGAGCAGTACTTC
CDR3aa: CASSQDQSMSYEQYF

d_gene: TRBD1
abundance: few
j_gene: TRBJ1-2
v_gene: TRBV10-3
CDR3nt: TGTGCCATCAGTGAGTCATACCGGACAGGGTCAGGTGGCTACACCTTC
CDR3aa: CAISESYRTGSGGYTF

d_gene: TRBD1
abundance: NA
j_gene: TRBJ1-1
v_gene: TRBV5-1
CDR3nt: TGCGCCAGCAGCACCACAGGGGGGAACACTGAAGCTTTCTTT
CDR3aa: CASSTTGGNTEAFF

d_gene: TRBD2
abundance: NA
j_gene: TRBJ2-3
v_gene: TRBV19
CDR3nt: TGTGCCAGTAGTGAGACTAGCGGGGGGCTGGATACGCAGTATTTT
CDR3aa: CASSETSGGLDTQYF

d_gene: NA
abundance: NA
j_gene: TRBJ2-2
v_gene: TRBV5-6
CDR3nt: TGTGCCAGCAGCTTGCCTACGGACAGTGAGAACACCGGGGAGCTGTTTTTT
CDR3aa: CASSLPTDSENTGELFF

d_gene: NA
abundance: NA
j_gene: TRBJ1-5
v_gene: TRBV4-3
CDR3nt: TGCGCCAGCAGCCAAGAATGGGGGGGGTTCAATCAGCCCCAGCATTTT
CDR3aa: CASSQEWGGFNQPQHF

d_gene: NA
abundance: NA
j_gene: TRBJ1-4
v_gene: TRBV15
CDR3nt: TGTGCCACCAGCGCAAAAAGTAGACAGGTTAATGAAAAACTGTTTTTT
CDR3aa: CATSAKSRQVNEKLFF

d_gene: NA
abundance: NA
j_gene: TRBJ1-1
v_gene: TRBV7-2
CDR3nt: TGTGCCAGCAGCTTTCGACAAAACACTGAAGCTTTCTTT
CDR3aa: CASSFRQNTEAFF

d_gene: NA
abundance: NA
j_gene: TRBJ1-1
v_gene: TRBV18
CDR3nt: TGTGCCAGCTCACCTCTAACGGGAGTATTGAACACTGAAGCTTTCTTT
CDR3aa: CASSPLTGVLNTEAFF

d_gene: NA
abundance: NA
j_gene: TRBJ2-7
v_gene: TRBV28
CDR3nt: TGTGCCAGCAGACAGGGATTTGGCGAGCAGTACTTC
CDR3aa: CASRQGFGEQYF

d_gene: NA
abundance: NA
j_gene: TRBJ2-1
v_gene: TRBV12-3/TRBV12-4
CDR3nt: TGTGCCAGCAGTTTCGACAGTTTGTATGAGCAGTTCTTC
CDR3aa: CASSFDSLYEQFF

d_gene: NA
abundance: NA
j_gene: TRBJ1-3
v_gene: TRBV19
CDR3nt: TGTGCCAGTAGTATAAATGGGGCCTCTGGAAACACCATATATTTT
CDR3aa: CASSINGASGNTIYF

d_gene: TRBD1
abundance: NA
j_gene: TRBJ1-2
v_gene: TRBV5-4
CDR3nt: TGTGCCAGCAGCTTAACAGGGGGCGATGGCTACACCTTC
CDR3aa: CASSLTGGDGYTF

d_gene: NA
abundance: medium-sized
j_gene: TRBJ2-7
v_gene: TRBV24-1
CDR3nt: TGTGCCACCAGTGCCGCGGGTCTTCCCTACGAGCAGTACTTC
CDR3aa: CATSAAGLPYEQYF

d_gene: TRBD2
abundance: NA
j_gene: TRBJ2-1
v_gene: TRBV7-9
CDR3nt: TGTGCCAGCAGCCCCCCCCGCGGGGGTAACAATGAGCAGTTCTTC
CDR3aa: CASSPPRGGNNEQFF

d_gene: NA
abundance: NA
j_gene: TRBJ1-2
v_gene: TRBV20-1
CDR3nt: TGCAGTGCTAGTCGGGGGGTCGGGAGCTATGGCTACACCTTC
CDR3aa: CSASRGVGSYGYTF

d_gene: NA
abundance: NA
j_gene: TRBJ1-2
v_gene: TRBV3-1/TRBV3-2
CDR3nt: TGTGCCAGCAGCCCCGAGAGGGGGAATGGCTACACCTTC
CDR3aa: CASSPERGNGYTF

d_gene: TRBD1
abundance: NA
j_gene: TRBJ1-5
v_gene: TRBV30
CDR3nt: TGTGCCTGGAGTGCAGGGACAGTAAGCTTTCAGCCCCAGCATTTT
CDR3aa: CAWSAGTVSFQPQHF

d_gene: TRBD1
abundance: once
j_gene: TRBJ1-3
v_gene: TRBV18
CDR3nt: TGTGCCAGCTCACCCGGACAGGACTCTGGAAACACCATATATTTT
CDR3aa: CASSPGQDSGNTIYF

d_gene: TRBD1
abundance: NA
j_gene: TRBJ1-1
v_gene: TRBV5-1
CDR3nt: TGCGCCAGCAGCTCTGGGACAGGGGGGATGAACACTGAAGCTTTCTTT
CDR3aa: CASSSGTGGMNTEAFF

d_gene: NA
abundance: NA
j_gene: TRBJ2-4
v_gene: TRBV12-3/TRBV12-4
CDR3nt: TGTGCCAGCAGTGCCCAGAGAGGAGACATTCAGTACTTC
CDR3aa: CASSAQRGDIQYF

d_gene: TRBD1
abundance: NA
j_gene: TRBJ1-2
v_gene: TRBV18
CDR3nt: TGTGCCAGCGCAGAACAGGGGGCGCAAACGGGCGGCTACACCTTC
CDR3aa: CASAEQGAQTGGYTF

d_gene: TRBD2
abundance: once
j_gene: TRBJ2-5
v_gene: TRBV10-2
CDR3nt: TGCGCCAGCAGACCTAGCGGGGGGGGAGAGACCCAGTACTTC
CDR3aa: CASRPSGGGETQYF